This T cell receptor (beta chain) stems from a study of blood T cell repertoires in COVID-19. For the study at large: Sample material is recorded as cDNA or gDNA derived from T cells, B-cell-depleted T cells, or PBMCs.

V shed 8 bases and J shed 5 bases, with 19 bases lying between them. Germline loops: CDR1 MDHEN, CDR2 SYDVKM. The CDR3 runs to 14 residues. Methods used by the authors: For nucleated cells, counts were estimated from reference gene primer amplification. Data came from immunoSEQ multiplex PCR; TCRdb stores just in-frame clones and leaves some out. V and J calls and clone size follow that table, whereas D and trimming were derived from the DNA. The sample yields 90,000 or so clones, less than 85% seen once. The origin of this receptor is a human donor in a cohort sampled during active COVID-19. V is TRBV28 and J is TRBJ2-7, with D possibly being TRBD2 (5 bases). Sequencing used peripheral blood. Written as DNA, the CDR3 is TGTGCCAGCGTCAGCCGTGCCGGGGAGCACGAGCAGTACTTC. Translated: CASVSRAGEHEQYF.